Following are 14 T cell receptor beta chains from one sample sequenced in a study of PD-1 blockade in classical Hodgkin lymphoma. Time point here: cycle 4 day 1 (C4D1), after 5 to 7 weeks of nivolumab. Every patient relapsed after autologous stem cell transplantation, and brentuximab vedotin exposure varied. Sequencing was performed with immunoSEQ multiplex PCR; in TCRdb, only in-frame clones are kept and a portion is missing. This table has about 20,000 clones, approximately 62% appearing once. This material consisted of peripheral blood mononuclear cells (PBMCs), taken before the fourth cycle of nivolumab. These receptor sequences come from a human donor with classical Hodgkin lymphoma.

The V call is TRBV29-1, the J call TRBJ2-3; TRBD2 agrees at 9 bases. The J segment lost 4 bases and the V segment lost 6 bases, leaving 8 bases of the junction unmatched. Germline V gene lookup returns CDR1 SQVTM and CDR2 ANQGSEA. This CDR3 has 14 residues. The CDR3 region has the DNA TGCAGCGTGGTCCATAGCGGGAGAGCAGATACGCAGTATTTT. Its protein is CSVVHSGRADTQYF.

By frequency in the sample, this clone is medium-sized. The chain couples TRBV11-2 to TRBJ2-3, with D maybe TRBD1 (5 bases). This CDR3 spans 16 amino acids. Germline CDR1 reads SGHAT; CDR2 reads FQNNGV. Trimming left V 5 bases short and J 1 base short, with 16 bases between. The CDR3 region has the DNA TGTGCCAGCAGCCCTAACGGACAAACACGCACAGATACGCAGTATTTT. Amino acids: CASSPNGQTRTDTQYF.

The chain employs TRBV28 and TRBJ2-5; 9 nucleotides align to TRBD1. This CDR3 comprises 21 residues. CDR1 is MDHEN and CDR2 is SYDVKM in the germline V gene. Trimming took 6 bases from V and 3 from J; bases not matched to a gene: 26. The CDR3 protein is CASRIPPGQGEVPRGEETQYF. The CDR3 coding sequence is TGTGCCAGCAGAATACCCCCGGGACAGGGCGAAGTTCCGCGGGGCGAAGAGACCCAGTACTTC.

Here the CDR3 DNA reads TGTGCCAGCAGCTTAGGGGAGGCGAGAGAGCAGTACTTC. Its translation is CASSLGEAREQYF. This chain uses TRBV7-9 with TRBJ2-7, with a possible D match to TRBD2 (6 bases). There are 13 residues in the CDR3. Deletions cut 1 base from V and 7 bases from J, with 11 bases between. Germline V CDR1 and CDR2: SEHNR, FQNEAQ (reference sequence).

This chain connects TRBV6-1 to TRBJ2-1; 9 nucleotides match TRBD1. CDR3 length: 15 amino acids. Germline assignment: CDR1 MNHNS and CDR2 SASEGT. V shed 4 bases, J shed 8 bases, and the junction held 9 bases outside the gene matches. CDR3 sequence (DNA): TGTGCCAGCAGTGGCACAGGGGGCAGGTTGGATGAGCAGTTCTTC. Encoded protein: CASSGTGGRLDEQFF.

J is TRBJ2-3 and V is TRBV19, with D possibly matching TRBD1 (6 bases). This CDR3 has 16 residues. The V end was cut by 6 bases, the J end by 0 bases, with 16 bases between. Germline CDR1 LNHDA, CDR2 SQIVND (reference sequence). CDR3 residues: CASRILGTTSTDTQYF. The CDR3 DNA reads as TGTGCCAGTAGGATTCTCGGGACAACTAGCACAGATACGCAGTATTTT.

This clone was picked up a small number of times. The chain carries TRBV11-2 and TRBJ1-5, with D uncertain. Per the germline V gene, CDR1 is SGHAT and CDR2 is FQNNGV. The length of the CDR3 is 12 residues. With 1 base removed from V and 9 bases from J, the gap between germline ends came to 7 bases. The CDR3: CASSLVGPPQHF. CDR3 DNA sequence: TGTGCCAGCAGCTTAGTAGGGCCGCCCCAGCATTTT.

V and J are TRBV6-6 and TRBJ1-1; a weak D match, TRBD1 (5 bases). Trimming took off 0 bases at V and 0 bases at J, with 8 bases between the two ends. In germline, CDR1 is MNHNY, CDR2 SVGAGI (reference sequence). The CDR3 runs 15 residues. In DNA form, the CDR3 reads TGTGCCAGCAGTTACTCGAGACAGATGAACACTGAAGCTTTCTTT. Amino acid sequence: CASSYSRQMNTEAFF.

The chain has TRBV10-2 and TRBJ2-1; TRBD1 matches at 11 bases. The CDR3 spans 12 residues. V lost 2 bases and J lost 15; bases outside the gene matches: 3. Germline V gene data show CDR1 as WSHSY and CDR2 as SAAADI. The CDR3 here is CASSEGTGGVFF. In DNA form, the CDR3 reads TGCGCCAGCAGTGAGGGGACAGGGGGGGTGTTCTTC.

This chain connects TRBV7-9 to TRBJ1-2; D is uncertain. V shed 4 bases and J shed 4 bases, with 16 bases lying between them. There are 15 residues in the CDR3. CDR1 is SEHNR, CDR2 FQNEAQ, per germline (reference sequence). The CDR3 nucleotides read TGTGCCAGCAGCTCCCCCGAGGGCCGGGCCTATGGCTACACCTTC. This translates into CASSSPEGRAYGYTF.

CDR3 protein: CASSWGSTYEQYF. The CDR3 nucleotides are TGTGCCAGCAGCTGGGGCAGTACCTACGAGCAGTACTTC. This chain connects TRBV11-2 to TRBJ2-7; the D gene is possibly TRBD1 (5 bases). The germline CDR1 and CDR2 sequences are SGHAT and FQNNGV. The V end lost 4 bases, the J end lost 2 bases, and 9 bases lay between the germline ends. The CDR3 spans 13 residues.

The chain employs TRBV28 and TRBJ1-5; D call uncertain. Germline assignment: CDR1 MDHEN and CDR2 SYDVKM. This CDR3 is 14 amino acids long. V was shortened by 2 bases and J by 3 bases, with 8 bases between the two germline ends. The CDR3 DNA reads as TGTGCCAGCAGTTTAGTGGATGCCAATCAGCCCCAGCATTTT. Translation: CASSLVDANQPQHF.

This clone was recorded a few times. The V gene is TRBV29-1, the J gene TRBJ2-2; either TRBD1 or TRBD2 may fit D (5 bases each). The CDR3 runs to 15 residues. Per the germline V gene, CDR1 is SQVTM and CDR2 is ANQGSEA. V shed 6 bases and J shed 0 bases, with 14 bases lying between them. The CDR3 coding sequence is TGCAGCGTGGTAGCCGGGACCTCGAACACCGGGGAGCTGTTTTTT. This encodes CSVVAGTSNTGELFF.

The rearrangement joins TRBV6-5 to TRBJ1-3; D unclear. Germline values: CDR1 MNHEY, CDR2 SVGAGI. V lost 8 bases and J 8 bases, leaving 13 bases between the germline ends. The CDR3 sequence is 12 residues long. The DNA of the CDR3 is TGTGCCAGCTGTCGTTGGCCAGACACCATATATTTT. Translation gives CASCRWPDTIYF.